These T cell receptor beta chains were read from a single sample in a study of blood T cell repertoires in COVID-19. Profiling relied on immunoSEQ multiplex PCR, and the TCRdb table lists in-frame clones only, not all of them. Of some 120,000 clones listed, around nine tenths were seen once; the top ten hold around 2%. Source material: peripheral blood. These receptor sequences come from a man aged 50 or older with COVID-19, enrolled during active disease. CDR3s include the opening cysteine and the closing phenylalanine or tryptophan. Fields, in order: D gene, J gene, V gene, clone size, CDR3 protein, CDR3 DNA. A D gene is named only where the DNA matches it firmly. Rows give clone size only sometimes, using once, few, many, or a class for an expanded clone.

. | TRBJ1-2 | TRBV19 | . | CASSSGTPILDGYTF | TGTGCCAGTAGTTCCGGGACACCAATTTTAGATGGCTACACCTTC
TRBD1 | TRBJ2-3 | TRBV10-3 | . | CAISEGQGTSDTQYF | TGTGCCATCAGTGAAGGACAGGGTACCTCAGATACGCAGTATTTT
TRBD2 | TRBJ2-3 | TRBV7-2 | once | CASSETSGRAADTQYF | TGTGCCAGCAGCGAGACTAGCGGGAGGGCCGCAGATACGCAGTATTTT
TRBD1 | TRBJ1-6 | TRBV9 | . | CASSVLGQGNSPLHF | TGTGCCAGCAGCGTATTGGGACAGGGAAATTCACCCCTCCACTTT
. | TRBJ1-5 | TRBV2 | . | CASRGGVSQPQHF | TGTGCCAGCAGGGGGGGGGTTAGTCAGCCCCAGCATTTT
. | TRBJ1-4 | TRBV7-8 | . | CASSRSRKGWTNEKLFF | TGTGCCAGCAGTCGGTCCCGTAAGGGGTGGACTAATGAAAAACTGTTTTTT
. | TRBJ2-2 | TRBV29-1 | . | CSVRMGPGPTGELFF | TGCAGCGTTCGGATGGGCCCTGGGCCCACCGGGGAGCTGTTTTTT
. | TRBJ2-3 | TRBV7-2 | . | CASSLAQGLVADTQYF | TGTGCCAGCAGCTTAGCGCAGGGCTTAGTCGCAGATACGCAGTATTTT
. | TRBJ2-5 | TRBV3-1/TRBV3-2 | . | CASSYSSGKETQYF | TGTGCCAGCAGCTATAGCTCGGGAAAGGAGACCCAGTACTTC
TRBD1 | TRBJ2-1 | TRBV28 | . | CASSETRGGAQNEQFF | TGTGCCAGCAGCGAAACCAGAGGGGGCGCGCAAAATGAGCAGTTCTTC
TRBD1 | TRBJ1-6 | TRBV27 | . | CASRGQENSPLHF | TGTGCCAGCAGGGGACAGGAGAATTCACCCCTCCACTTT
. | TRBJ2-2 | TRBV9 | . | CASSTGTNTGELFF | TGTGCCAGCAGCACCGGGACGAACACCGGGGAGCTGTTTTTT
TRBD1 | TRBJ2-5 | TRBV5-1 | . | CASSWTGQETQYF | TGCGCCAGCAGCTGGACAGGGCAAGAGACCCAGTACTTC
. | TRBJ2-7 | TRBV6-5 | . | CASTMYRASTYEQYF | TGTGCCAGCACTATGTACAGGGCTTCTACCTACGAGCAGTACTTC
. | TRBJ2-1 | TRBV5-1 | once | CASSFSGRLNEQFF | TGCGCCAGCAGCTTTAGCGGCCGGCTGAATGAGCAGTTCTTC
. | TRBJ1-2 | TRBV2 | few | CASTRDTDGYTF | TGTGCCAGTACCCGGGACACCGATGGCTACACCTTC
. | TRBJ1-1 | TRBV4-1 | . | CASSQETGRRDTEAFF | TGCGCCAGCAGCCAAGAAACTGGCAGGAGGGACACTGAAGCTTTCTTT
TRBD2 | TRBJ2-1 | TRBV5-1 | . | CASSPGLAEYNEQFF | TGCGCCAGCAGCCCGGGACTAGCGGAGTACAATGAGCAGTTCTTC
. | TRBJ2-2 | TRBV7-9 | . | CASSSPRLDLNTGELFF | TGTGCCAGCAGCTCCCCCCGACTAGATTTGAACACCGGGGAGCTGTTTTTT
. | TRBJ2-3 | TRBV5-1 | . | CASSLEIAGADTQYF | TGCGCCAGCAGCTTAGAAATAGCAGGGGCAGATACGCAGTATTTT
TRBD1 | TRBJ1-2 | TRBV5-6 | . | CASSAPDRANYGYTF | TGTGCCAGCAGCGCCCCCGACAGGGCTAACTATGGCTACACCTTC
. | TRBJ1-5 | TRBV19 | once | CASSHPPGAAGTPQHF | TGTGCCAGTAGCCATCCACCCGGGGCGGCGGGAACGCCCCAGCATTTT
TRBD2 | TRBJ2-5 | TRBV18 | . | CASSPLAEETQYF | TGTGCCAGCTCACCTCTAGCGGAAGAGACCCAGTACTTC
. | TRBJ2-5 | TRBV19 | . | CASRSGGETQYF | TGTGCCAGTCGATCCGGGGGAGAGACCCAGTACTTC
TRBD1 | TRBJ1-2 | TRBV9 | . | CASSVGQGETYGYTF | TGTGCCAGCAGCGTAGGGCAGGGGGAGACCTATGGCTACACCTTC
. | TRBJ2-1 | TRBV28 | . | CASSLWAVGASYNEQFF | TGTGCCAGCAGTTTATGGGCGGTGGGGGCTTCCTACAATGAGCAGTTCTTC
. | TRBJ2-2 | TRBV5-6 | . | CASSLFGSRDTGELFF | TGTGCCAGCAGCTTGTTCGGGAGTAGGGACACCGGGGAGCTGTTTTTT
. | TRBJ1-1 | TRBV29-1 | . | CSVEYQVSEAFF | TGCAGCGTTGAATATCAGGTGTCTGAAGCTTTCTTT
TRBD2 | TRBJ2-1 | TRBV28 | few | CASGLADNEQFF | TGTGCCAGCGGACTAGCGGACAATGAGCAGTTCTTC
TRBD1 | TRBJ2-5 | TRBV5-6 | . | CASSYKDRAQETQYF | TGTGCCAGCAGCTACAAGGACAGGGCACAAGAGACCCAGTACTTC
TRBD2 | TRBJ2-2 | TRBV2 | once | CASSATSGRALNTGELFF | TGTGCCAGCAGTGCAACTAGCGGGAGGGCCCTGAACACCGGGGAGCTGTTTTTT
. | TRBJ2-1 | TRBV6-5 | . | CASRTRDNEQFF | TGTGCCAGCAGAACCAGGGACAATGAGCAGTTCTTC
. | TRBJ1-1 | TRBV20-1 | . | CSAHRQAQGFF | TGCAGTGCCCACAGACAGGCCCAGGGTTTCTTT
TRBD1 | TRBJ2-2 | TRBV5-6 | once | CASSPNRGTNTGELFF | TGTGCCAGCAGCCCCAACAGGGGGACGAACACCGGGGAGCTGTTTTTT
. | TRBJ2-7 | TRBV19 | . | CASGPRRGPYEQYF | TGTGCCAGTGGCCCCCGCAGGGGCCCCTACGAGCAGTACTTC
TRBD2 | TRBJ2-1 | TRBV14 | . | CASSQDEREDYNEQFF | TGTGCCAGCAGCCAAGATGAGCGGGAGGACTACAATGAGCAGTTCTTC
TRBD2 | TRBJ2-1 | TRBV6-5 | . | CASSALAGYNEQFF | TGTGCCAGCAGCGCACTAGCGGGGTACAATGAGCAGTTCTTC
. | TRBJ2-2 | TRBV19 | . | CASSIPVGLKTGELFF | TGTGCCAGTAGTATCCCGGTGGGACTCAAGACCGGGGAGCTGTTTTTT
. | TRBJ2-3 | TRBV24-1 | . | CATSDTLPGLGTDTQYF | TGTGCCACCAGTGATACGTTACCGGGACTGGGCACAGATACGCAGTATTTT
. | TRBJ1-6 | TRBV14 | . | CASSLGSGSPLHF | TGTGCCAGCAGCCTCGGTTCGGGGTCACCCCTCCACTTT
TRBD2 | TRBJ2-1 | TRBV7-3 | . | CASSSLAGAFNEQFF | TGTGCCAGCAGCTCTCTAGCGGGAGCTTTCAATGAGCAGTTCTTC
. | TRBJ2-1 | TRBV19 | . | CASSPLQGVEFF | TGTGCCAGTAGTCCCTTACAGGGAGTGGAGTTCTTC
. | TRBJ2-1 | TRBV5-6 | . | CASSYRRSSYNEQFF | TGTGCCAGCAGCTACCGCCGCAGCTCCTACAATGAGCAGTTCTTC
. | TRBJ2-7 | TRBV7-6 | . | CASSIRDAGNEQYF | TGTGCCAGCAGCATACGAGATGCAGGGAACGAGCAGTACTTC
TRBD2 | TRBJ2-5 | TRBV11-2 | . | CASSTGTSPYQETQYF | TGTGCCAGCAGCACAGGGACTAGTCCGTACCAAGAGACCCAGTACTTC